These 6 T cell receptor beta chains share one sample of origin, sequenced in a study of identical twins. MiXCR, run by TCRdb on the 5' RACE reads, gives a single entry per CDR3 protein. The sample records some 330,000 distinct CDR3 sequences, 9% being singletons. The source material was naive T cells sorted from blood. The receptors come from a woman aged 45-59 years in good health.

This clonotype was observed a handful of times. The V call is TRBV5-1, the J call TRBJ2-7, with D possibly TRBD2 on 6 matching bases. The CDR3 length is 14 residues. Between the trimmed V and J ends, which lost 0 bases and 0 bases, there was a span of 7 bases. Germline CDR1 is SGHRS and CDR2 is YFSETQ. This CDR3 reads CASSLDGSSYEQYF. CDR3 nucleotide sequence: TGCGCCAGCAGCTTGGACGGGAGCTCCTACGAGCAGTACTTC.

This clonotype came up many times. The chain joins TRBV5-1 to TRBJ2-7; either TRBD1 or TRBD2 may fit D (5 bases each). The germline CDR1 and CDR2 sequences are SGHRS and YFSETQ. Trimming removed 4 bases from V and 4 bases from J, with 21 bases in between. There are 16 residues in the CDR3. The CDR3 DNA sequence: TGCGCCAGCAGCATCCTGGACCGAACGGGGCATTACGAGCAGTACTTC. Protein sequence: CASSILDRTGHYEQYF.

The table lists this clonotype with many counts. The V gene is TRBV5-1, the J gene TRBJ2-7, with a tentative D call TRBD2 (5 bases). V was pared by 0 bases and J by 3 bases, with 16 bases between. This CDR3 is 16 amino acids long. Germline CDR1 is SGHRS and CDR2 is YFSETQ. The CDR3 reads CASSLAGVGSLYEQYF. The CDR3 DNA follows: TGCGCCAGCAGCTTGGCCGGGGTTGGATCCCTCTACGAGCAGTACTTC. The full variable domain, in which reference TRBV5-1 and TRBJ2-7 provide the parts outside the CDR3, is KAGVTQTPRYLIKTRGQQVTLSCSPISGHRSVSWYQQTPGQGLQFLFEYFSETQRNKGNFPGRFSGRQFSNSRSEMNVSTLELGDSALYLCASSLAGVGSLYEQYFGPGTRLTVT.

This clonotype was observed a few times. The CDR3 nucleotides read TGTGCCAGGGAGGGTCGCCTTGAAGCTTTCTTT. This gives the protein CAREGRLEAFF. The chain has TRBV2 and TRBJ1-1; D is ambiguous. CDR1 is SNHLY and CDR2 is FYNNEI in the germline V gene. With 9 bases removed from V and 7 bases from J, the gap between germline ends came to 12 bases. There are 11 residues in the CDR3.

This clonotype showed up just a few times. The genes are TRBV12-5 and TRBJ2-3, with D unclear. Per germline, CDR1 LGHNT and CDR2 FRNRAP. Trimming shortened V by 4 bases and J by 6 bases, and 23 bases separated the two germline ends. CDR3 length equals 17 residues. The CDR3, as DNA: TGTGCTAGTGGTTCGAACCTACGTCACCCCCTAAAGGATACGCAGTATTTT. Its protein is CASGSNLRHPLKDTQYF.

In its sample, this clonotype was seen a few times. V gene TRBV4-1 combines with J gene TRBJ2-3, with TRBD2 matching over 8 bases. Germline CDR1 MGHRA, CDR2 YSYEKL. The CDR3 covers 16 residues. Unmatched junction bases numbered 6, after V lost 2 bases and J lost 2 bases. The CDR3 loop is CASSQRAGGFTDTQYF. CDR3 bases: TGCGCCAGCAGCCAAAGGGCGGGAGGCTTCACAGATACGCAGTATTTT.